Sequencing of this TCR beta chain was carried out in a study of Ad26.COV2.S vaccination and SARS-CoV-2 variants. The overall study: The vaccine Ad26.COV2.S was put into the muscle once, or twice with 56 days between. Points from the study as a whole: Substantial post-vaccination breadth of spike-specific CD8+ and CD4+ T cell responses was reported. Vaccine recipients had higher spike-specific TCR breadth than placebo recipients.

The V and J ends lost 6 bases and 10 bases, in that order; junction bases with no gene match: 7. Germline CDR1 ENHRY, CDR2 SYGVKD. The CDR3 is 15 amino acids. Profiling relied on immunoSEQ multiplex PCR, and the TCRdb table lists in-frame clones only, not all of them. The sample lists about 480,000 clones, roughly 87% occurring once. In regard to this clone: Antigen: not known.

Specified treatment: some 20 received Ad26.COV2.S at low or high dose, single or two shots; roughly 5 received placebo; per-sample allocation not given. At day 63 after the first vaccine or placebo injection, samples were drawn. The chain uses TRBV10-3 and TRBJ1-6; 12 nucleotides line up with TRBD1. This specimen was peripheral blood, taken in a trial of Ad26.COV2.S vaccine versus placebo. This TCR was recovered from a person aged 18-60 years who received the Ad26.COV2.S COVID-19 vaccine or a placebo. CDR3 nucleotide sequence: TGTGCCATCAGATCCGCCGGGACAGGGGGCTCACCCCTCCACTTT. This gives the protein CAIRSAGTGGSPLHF.